What follows describes a single T cell receptor (beta chain). V lost 5 bases to trimming and J lost 4 bases; unmatched junction nucleotides: 6. The germline V gene has CDR1 SGHTA and CDR2 FQGNSA. The CDR3 has 15 amino acids. The sample comes from a study of metastatic and nonmetastatic thyroid tumors. Study overall: Blood and tumor or nodule tissue repertoires from malignant and benign thyroid patients were compared.

TCRdb re-clonotyped the PCR reads through MiXCR. The repertoire consists of around 8,000 clones, with about 28% occurring once and the leading ten covering 6% to 7.5%. Patients underwent thyroid surgery, and none had received any treatment before it. The source material was adjacent normal tissue. The receptor comes from a female donor with papillary thyroid cancer or a benign thyroid nodule (not recorded which). Some clones in this sample may be carry-over from other donors' samples. The rearrangement links TRBV7-2 to TRBJ2-2; 8 bases fit TRBD1. As DNA, the CDR3 is TGTGCCAGCAGCCAAGGCAGGGGGCTCACCGGGGAGCTGTTTTTT. The encoded protein is CASSQGRGLTGELFF.